This TCR beta chain was observed in a study of cytomegalovirus exposure and HLA in healthy donors. PCR was performed using 60 Vbeta and 13 Jbeta primers. Clones were sequenced by immunoSEQ multiplex PCR, and TCRdb holds only the in-frame ones, with some missing. Here the sample spans 85,000 to 100,000 clones, around 67% being singletons. This clone was found a few times. The germline V and J ends were trimmed by 6 bases and 11 bases, with 26 bases remaining between them. The CDR3 spans 15 residues. Germline loops: CDR1 SQVTM, CDR2 ANQGSEA. Material for sequencing was PBMCs. The J gene is TRBJ1-5, the V gene TRBV29-1; maybe TRBD1 (5 bases). The TCR was taken from a human donor in good health. The CDR3 coding sequence is TGCAGCGTCCCCCGTCGGGGACTGAGGAAATTAGCCCAGCATTTT. As protein: CSVPRRGLRKLAQHF.